These 20 T cell receptor beta chains were all obtained from the same sample, sequenced in a study of blood T cell repertoires in COVID-19 (dated by TCRdb to between 2020 and 2021). The library was prepared using the immunoSEQ multiplex PCR assay. TCRdb took over this immuneACCESS table, retaining in-frame rearrangements with V and J assigned. Such tables are incomplete; in checked studies, under half of the missing clones stem from an unresolved V gene, and the remainder is unexplained. In all, the sample holds around 300,000 clones, and about 85% of those were seen once. The ten biggest clones cover around 4% of the sample. What was sequenced was peripheral blood. The receptors derive from a woman aged 50 to 60 with active or convalescent COVID-19.

The J gene is TRBJ1-2, the V gene TRBV19; the D gene is possibly TRBD1 (6 bases). V was cut by 7 bases and J by 8 bases, with 14 bases left in between. CDR1 and CDR2 (germline): LNHDA, SQIVND (reference sequence). CDR3 length equals 12 residues. For the CDR3, the DNA is TGTGCCAGTACCGCGACAGGATTCGGCTACACCTTC. Residues: CASTATGFGYTF.

V and J are TRBV5-1 and TRBJ2-3; D not resolved. The CDR3 spans 12 residues. Deletions cut 4 bases from V and 1 base from J, with 4 bases between. Germline CDR1 reads SGHRS; CDR2 reads YFSETQ. CDR3 nucleotides: TGCGCCAGCAGCCATCGCACAGATACGCAGTATTTT. Amino acid sequence: CASSHRTDTQYF.

This chain uses TRBV29-1 with TRBJ1-2; D is perhaps TRBD1 (5 bases). V lost 4 bases and J 3 bases, leaving 12 bases between the germline ends. Per the germline V gene, CDR1 is SQVTM and CDR2 is ANQGSEA. This CDR3 has 13 residues. The CDR3 DNA reads as TGCAGCGTTGTAGGAGGGGAAGACTATGGCTACACCTTC. This gives the protein CSVVGGEDYGYTF. The variable domain in full, completed from reference TRBV29-1 and TRBJ1-2, reads SAVISQKPSRDICQRGTSLTIQCQVDSQVTMMFWYRQQPGQSLTLIATANQGSEATYESGFVIDKFPISRPNLTFSTLTVSNMSPEDSSIYLCSVVGGEDYGYTFGSGTRLTVV.

This rearrangement joins TRBV15 to TRBJ1-2; TRBD1 matches 7 bases. Germline assignment: CDR1 LNHNV and CDR2 YYDKDF (reference sequence). This CDR3 is built from 13 residues. The junction had 4 bases not matched to a gene; V was cut back by 1 base and J by 8 bases. CDR3 bases: TGTGCCACCAGCAGAGCTCAGGGGGAAGGCTACACCTTC. This sequence encodes CATSRAQGEGYTF.

The genes are TRBV3-1 (or the pseudogene TRBV3-2) and TRBJ2-1; D perhaps matches TRBD2 (5 bases). Germline-derived CDR1 and CDR2 are LGHDT and YNNKEL (reference sequence). This CDR3 is 14 amino acids long. Trimming took 0 bases from V and 7 from J, leaving 10 bases between them. The CDR3 DNA follows: TGTGCCAGCAGCCAAGATTGGACTGTTAATGAGCAGTTCTTC. This encodes CASSQDWTVNEQFF.

V and J are TRBV5-5 and TRBJ1-1; D is perhaps TRBD1 (6 bases). Germline assignment: CDR1 SGHKS and CDR2 YYEKEE (reference sequence). The CDR3 sequence is 14 residues long. Trimming took off 3 bases at V and 4 bases at J, with 13 bases between the two ends. CDR3 DNA: TGTGCCAGCAGCTACCAGGGGTTGGGCACTGAAGCTTTCTTT. As protein: CASSYQGLGTEAFF.

Written as DNA, the CDR3 is TGCGCCAGCAGCCAAGGACTAGCGGGAGTGCTGGATACGCAGTATTTT. This sequence encodes CASSQGLAGVLDTQYF. The chain joins TRBV5-1 to TRBJ2-3; 13 bases agree with TRBD2. The germline V gene has CDR1 SGHRS and CDR2 YFSETQ. This CDR3 contains 16 residues. Trimming cost V 4 bases and J 6 bases; bases outside gene matches: 8.

The chain employs TRBV27 and TRBJ1-2, with 8 bases matching TRBD1. Germline trimming cut 5 bases from V and 4 bases from J; bases unmatched to any gene: 9. There are 15 residues in the CDR3. The germline V gene encodes CDR1 MNHEY and CDR2 SMNVEV (reference sequence). CDR3 coding DNA: TGTGCCAGCAGTCCCAGACAGGGGACCCTCTATGGCTACACCTTC. Its protein product is CASSPRQGTLYGYTF.

The chain employs TRBV19 and TRBJ2-3, with 14 bases fitting TRBD2. The ends lost 5 bases at V and 5 bases at J; junction bases unmatched: 3. This CDR3 spans 15 amino acids. Germline V CDR1 and CDR2: LNHDA, SQIVND (reference sequence). CDR3 sequence (DNA): TGTGCCAGTAGTGTTGGGACTAGCGGGAGAGATACGCAGTATTTT. This encodes CASSVGTSGRDTQYF.

V usage is TRBV7-2 and J usage is TRBJ2-1, with TRBD2 identical over 11 bases. Germline CDR1 SGHTA, CDR2 FQGNSA. The CDR3 has 16 amino acids. The V gene end was trimmed by 4 bases and the J gene end by 7 bases; junction bases not matched to a gene: 9. In DNA form, the CDR3 reads TGTGCCAGCAGCTCCGTGGGACTAGCGGCCCCGAATGAGCAGTTCTTC. Translating it yields CASSSVGLAAPNEQFF.

The chain recombines TRBV5-6 with TRBJ1-2; D call uncertain. V lost 2 bases and J 8 bases, leaving 13 bases between the germline ends. In germline, CDR1 is SGHDT, CDR2 YYEEEE. The CDR3 spans 13 residues. CDR3 residues: CASSFNRLGGYTF. The CDR3 region has the DNA TGTGCCAGCAGCTTTAACCGCCTCGGGGGCTACACCTTC. Drawing the rest from reference TRBV5-6 and TRBJ1-2, the complete variable domain is DAGVTQSPTHLIKTRGQQVTLRCSPKSGHDTVSWYQQALGQGPQFIFQYYEEEERQRGNFPDRFSGHQFPNYSSELNVNALLLGDSALYLCASSFNRLGGYTFGSGTRLTVV.

V gene TRBV11-2 combines with J gene TRBJ2-2, with a tentative D call TRBD1 (5 bases). The CDR3 is made up of 13 amino acids. V was trimmed by 5 bases and J by 5 bases, leaving 9 bases between them. In germline, CDR1 is SGHAT, CDR2 FQNNGV. The CDR3 reads CASSPQGTGELFF. DNA of the CDR3: TGTGCCAGCAGCCCTCAGGGAACCGGGGAGCTGTTTTTT.

This clone appeared a few times. V is TRBV2 and J is TRBJ2-5; the match to TRBD1 covers 7 bases. Germline CDR1 SNHLY, CDR2 FYNNEI. The CDR3 contains 14 residues. J was trimmed by 2 bases and V by 6 bases; bases with no gene match: 6. In DNA form, the CDR3 reads TGTGCCAGCAGCCTGACAGGGAGTCAAGAGACCCAGTACTTC. This codes for CASSLTGSQETQYF. Combining the CDR3 with reference TRBV2 and TRBJ2-5 gives the whole variable domain EPEVTQTPSHQVTQMGQEVILRCVPISNHLYFYWYRQILGQKVEFLVSFYNNEISEKSEIFDDQFSVERPDGSNFTLKIRSTKLEDSAMYFCASSLTGSQETQYFGPGTRLLVL.

The chain joins TRBV2 to TRBJ2-1, with TRBD2 matching over 9 bases. The CDR3 length is 15 residues. Germline V lookup: CDR1 SNHLY, CDR2 FYNNEI. V lost 6 bases, J lost 2 bases, and 5 bases stayed unmatched. CDR3 nucleotides: TGTGCCAGCAGGGAACGGACTAGCGCCTACAATGAGCAGTTCTTC. Its translation is CASRERTSAYNEQFF.

The chain couples TRBV6-6 to TRBJ2-1; D may be TRBD2 (5 bases). The CDR3 has 14 residues. Between the trimmed V and J ends, which lost 5 bases and 0 bases, there was a span of 8 bases. Per germline, CDR1 MNHNY and CDR2 SVGAGI (reference sequence). The CDR3 DNA reads TGTGCCAGCAGTCCGGGGAGCTCCTACAATGAGCAGTTCTTC. Translated: CASSPGSSYNEQFF.

V gene TRBV19 combines with J gene TRBJ2-3, with D maybe TRBD2 (5 bases). This CDR3 spans 15 amino acids. CDR1 is LNHDA, CDR2 SQIVND, per germline (reference sequence). V lost 5 bases to trimming and J lost 4 bases, with 16 bases between them. CDR3 residues: CASSPQIAGADTQYF. The CDR3 nucleotides read TGTGCCAGTAGTCCCCAGATAGCCGGGGCAGATACGCAGTATTTT. Full variable domain (outside the CDR3, taken from reference TRBV19 and TRBJ2-3): DGGITQSPKYLFRKEGQNVTLSCEQNLNHDAMYWYRQDPGQGLRLIYYSQIVNDFQKGDIAEGYSVSREKKESFPLTVTSAQKNPTAFYLCASSPQIAGADTQYFGPGTRLTVL.

The chain carries TRBV5-5 and TRBJ2-3; no definite D call. Deletions cut 2 bases from V and 0 bases from J, with 22 bases between. The CDR3 length is 19 residues. Germline-derived CDR1 and CDR2 are SGHKS and YYEKEE (reference sequence). As DNA, the CDR3 is TGTGCCAGCAGCTTTGAACTATTCCCCCTTCCGGCTAGCACAGATACGCAGTATTTT. Translating it yields CASSFELFPLPASTDTQYF.

The rearrangement joins TRBV3-1 (or the pseudogene TRBV3-2) to TRBJ2-7; 8 positions match TRBD1. CDR3 length: 14 residues. V shed 7 bases and J 1 base; nucleotides not matched to a gene: 6. Per the germline V gene, CDR1 is LGHDT and CDR2 is YNNKEL (reference sequence). The DNA for the CDR3 is TGTGCCAGCACCCCCGGGACAGGATCCTACGAGCAGTACTTC. It specifies CASTPGTGSYEQYF.

The chain is built from TRBV28 and TRBJ2-5, with D uncertain. The CDR3 runs to 13 residues. The V and J ends lost 3 bases and 4 bases respectively, with 9 bases between them. Germline CDR1 reads MDHEN; CDR2 reads SYDVKM. The chain's CDR3 is CASSFRNTETQYF. CDR3 sequence (DNA): TGTGCCAGCAGTTTCAGGAACACAGAGACCCAGTACTTC.

The rearrangement links TRBV28 to TRBJ1-5; 8 positions match TRBD1. CDR1 is MDHEN and CDR2 is SYDVKM in the germline V gene. This CDR3 has 15 amino acids. V lost 2 bases, J lost 4 bases, and 4 bases stayed unmatched. The CDR3 sequence: CASSLLDRENQPQHF. CDR3 bases: TGTGCCAGCAGTTTACTGGACAGGGAGAATCAGCCCCAGCATTTT.